The 18 T cell receptor beta chains below all came from one sample that was sequenced in a study of molecular identifiers for immune sequencing clone quantification. From the PCR reads, TCRdb called clonotypes with MiXCR, one entry per CDR3 protein. The sample has roughly 320,000 distinct CDR3 sequences; 20% to 25% are singletons. Sequencing used naive CD8+ T cells from blood, with Jurkat cell RNA spiked in. Noted subset: FACS-sorted CD8+CD4-CCR7+CD45RA+ naive T cells. Receptors originate from a human donor in good health. Some libraries in this study had Jurkat cell RNA spiked in.

This clonotype was observed many times. The chain combines TRBV7-2 with TRBJ1-1; D not resolved. Between the trimmed V and J ends, which lost 3 bases and 3 bases, there was a span of 5 bases. Germline CDR1 is SGHTA and CDR2 is FQGNSA. This CDR3 spans 12 amino acids. The CDR3 DNA reads as TGTGCCAGCAGCTTCTCGGACACTGAAGCTTTCTTT. Its translation is CASSFSDTEAFF. The variable domain in full, with the rest retrieved from reference TRBV7-2 and TRBJ1-1, is GAGVSQSPSNKVTEKGKDVELRCDPISGHTALYWYRQSLGQGLEFLIYFQGNSAPDKSGLPSDRFSAERTGGSVSTLTIQRTQQEDSAVYLCASSFSDTEAFFGQGTRLTVV.

Ten or more counts support this clonotype. The J gene is TRBJ1-1, the V gene TRBV3-1; 8 nucleotides agree with TRBD1. The CDR3 runs to 14 residues. The junction had 8 bases not matched to a gene; V was cut back by 5 bases and J by 6 bases. CDR1 and CDR2 from the germline V gene are LGHDT and YNNKEL (reference sequence). The CDR3 protein is CASSDAGGRSEAFF. The CDR3 coding sequence is TGTGCCAGCAGCGATGCAGGGGGCCGCTCTGAAGCTTTCTTT.

Comment on this clonotype: This may come from a read error, since a much larger clone is one base off. V gene TRBV20-1 combines with J gene TRBJ2-3; 10 positions agree with TRBD2. The CDR3 has 17 residues. Germline assignment: CDR1 DFQATT and CDR2 SNEGSKA (reference sequence). CDR3 loop: CSARDRVAGGLGDAQYF. Here the CDR3 DNA reads TGCAGTGCTAGAGATAGGGTAGCGGGGGGACTTGGAGATGCGCAGTATTTT.

This clonotype was observed many times. The genes are TRBV15 and TRBJ2-3; no clear D gene. Germline CDR1 LNHNV, CDR2 YYDKDF (reference sequence). The CDR3 extends over 15 amino acids. The V end was cut by 1 base, the J end by 0 bases, with 8 bases between. This CDR3 is CATSRGLASTDTQYF. The CDR3 DNA reads as TGTGCCACCAGCAGAGGCCTGGCCAGCACAGATACGCAGTATTTT.

The table lists this clonotype with many counts. The V call is TRBV30, the J call TRBJ2-3; tentative D call: TRBD2 (5 bases). CDR3 size: 14 residues. With 0 bases removed from V and 2 bases from J, the gap between germline ends came to 9 bases. The germline CDR1 and CDR2 sequences are GTSNPN and SVGIG (reference sequence). The CDR3 DNA reads as TGTGCCTGGAGTGTACTAGGGCCCACAGATACGCAGTATTTT. It specifies CAWSVLGPTDTQYF.

As regards this clonotype: This may come from a read error, since a much larger clone is one base off. The chain links TRBV20-1 to TRBJ1-1; no clear D gene. CDR1 and CDR2 (germline): DFQATT, SNEGSKA (reference sequence). The CDR3 has 13 amino acids. The CDR3 loop reads CSARRTINTEASF. The CDR3 DNA sequence: TGCAGTGCTAGACGGACCATCAACACTGAAGCTTCCTTT.

The chain joins TRBV20-1 to TRBJ2-7, with 13 bases matching TRBD2. The CDR3 is made up of 16 amino acids. J was trimmed by 6 bases and V by 0 bases; bases with no gene match: 8. Germline CDR1 DFQATT, CDR2 SNEGSKA (reference sequence). The CDR3 coding sequence is TGCAGTGCTAGAGATTTAACTAGCGGGAGGGCCTCCGAGCAGTACTTC. It is translated as CSARDLTSGRASEQYF.

At least ten counts were recorded for this clonotype. This CDR3 reads CASSGTASYEQYF. Here the CDR3 DNA reads TGTGCCAGCAGCGGGACGGCCTCCTACGAGCAGTACTTC. The V and J genes are TRBV7-9 and TRBJ2-7; D possibly uses TRBD1 or TRBD2 (5 bases each). The V end lost 5 bases, the J end lost 0 bases, and 8 bases lay between the germline ends. Germline V lookup: CDR1 SEHNR, CDR2 FQNEAQ (reference sequence). The CDR3 spans 13 residues.

Many counts were recorded for this clonotype. The chain carries TRBV7-2 and TRBJ2-7, with TRBD1 matching 8 bases. The CDR3 is 16 residues long. J was trimmed by 4 bases and V by 4 bases; bases with no gene match: 12. CDR1 is SGHTA and CDR2 is FQGNSA in the germline V gene. CDR3 coding DNA: TGTGCCAGCAGCTACGCTCCAGGGGGCGTTTCGTACGAGCAGTACTTC. This codes for CASSYAPGGVSYEQYF.

Turning to this clonotype: This sequence may be a read error, since a much larger clone differs from it by one base. The genes are TRBV7-9 and TRBJ2-3; D uncertain. The CDR3 sequence is 12 residues long. Germline loops: CDR1 SEHNR, CDR2 FQNEAQ (reference sequence). V was trimmed by 6 bases and J by 4 bases, leaving 8 bases between them. The CDR3 DNA follows: TGTGCCAGCAGGGACCCCCCAGATACGCAGTATTTT. Its translation: CASRDPPDTQYF.

In this sample, this clonotype turned up many times. The chain links TRBV6-5 to TRBJ2-1; TRBD1 might be the D (6 bases). The germline V and J ends were trimmed by 6 bases and 8 bases, with 14 bases remaining between them. Germline assignment: CDR1 MNHEY and CDR2 SVGAGI. This CDR3 spans 13 amino acids. The CDR3 nucleotides read TGTGCCAGCAGACCGGTGGGGGCCGATGAGCAGTTCTTC. Its translation: CASRPVGADEQFF.

The chain links TRBV5-3 to TRBJ2-7; TRBD2 is a possible D gene (5 bases). TRBV5-3 is an open reading frame whose function is uncertain. V lost 8 bases, J lost 3 bases, and 24 bases lay in between. The CDR3 has 16 residues. Here the CDR3 reads CASSQERASASYEQYF. The CDR3 nucleotides are TGTGCCAGCAGCCAGGAGAGGGCTAGTGCGAGCTACGAGCAGTACTTC.

The V call is TRBV19, the J call TRBJ2-5; perhaps TRBD1 as D (5 bases). The germline V gene encodes CDR1 LNHDA and CDR2 SQIVND (reference sequence). Trimming left V 4 bases short and J 0 bases short, with 9 bases between. CDR3 length equals 14 residues. The chain's CDR3 is CASSKTGNQETQYF. CDR3 nucleotides: TGTGCCAGTAGTAAAACAGGAAACCAAGAGACCCAGTACTTC.

Ten or more counts support this clonotype. V gene TRBV28 combines with J gene TRBJ2-7; 7 bases agree with TRBD2. The CDR3 is 13 amino acids. CDR1 is MDHEN and CDR2 is SYDVKM in the germline V gene. V lost 6 bases, J lost 2 bases, and 4 bases stayed unmatched. This CDR3 is CASSWRGTYEQYF. CDR3 nucleotides: TGTGCCAGCAGCTGGCGGGGGACCTACGAGCAGTACTTC.

The chain has TRBV5-6 and TRBJ2-3; D ambiguous. CDR1 and CDR2 from the germline V gene are SGHDT and YYEEEE. CDR3 length: 17 residues. Trimming removed 4 bases from V and 2 bases from J, with 20 bases in between. CDR3 in amino acids: CASSPSSDPAPTDTQYF. For the CDR3, the DNA is TGTGCCAGCAGCCCCTCGTCTGATCCAGCCCCCACAGATACGCAGTATTTT. Variable domain in full (rest from reference TRBV5-6 and TRBJ2-3): DAGVTQSPTHLIKTRGQQVTLRCSPKSGHDTVSWYQQALGQGPQFIFQYYEEEERQRGNFPDRFSGHQFPNYSSELNVNALLLGDSALYLCASSPSSDPAPTDTQYFGPGTRLTVL.

Notes on this clonotype: A clone one base away is much larger, so this may be a read error. V gene TRBV20-1 combines with J gene TRBJ2-7, with D unclear. Germline V gene sequence: CDR1 DFQATT, CDR2 SNEGSKA (reference sequence). The CDR3 runs 11 residues. CDR3 residues: CGAREVYEQYF. For the CDR3, the DNA is TGCGGTGCTAGAGAAGTTTACGAGCAGTACTTC.

This clonotype was observed many times. The chain recombines TRBV5-1 with TRBJ2-7; possible D gene TRBD2, 5 bases. Trimming took off 1 base at V and 7 bases at J, with 9 bases between the two ends. The germline V gene encodes CDR1 SGHRS and CDR2 YFSETQ. There are 12 residues in the CDR3. Written as DNA, the CDR3 is TGCGCCAGCAGCTTGACGAGGGAAGAGCAGTACTTC. This translates into CASSLTREEQYF.

This clonotype was counted ten times or more. The chain employs TRBV5-6 and TRBJ2-7; 7 bases fit TRBD1. J lost 3 bases, V lost 0 bases, and 3 bases had no gene match. The CDR3 is 14 residues long. The V gene's germline CDR1 is SGHDT and CDR2 YYEEEE. The CDR3 region has the DNA TGTGCCAGCAGCTTGGACAGGGGAAACTACGAGCAGTACTTC. This codes for CASSLDRGNYEQYF.